A selection of T cell receptor beta chains follows, all from one sample in a study of response to subunit inactivated influenza vaccine. TCRdb redid the calling of the RT-PCR reads with MiXCR, one entry per CDR3 protein. The table shows 700,000 to 800,000 distinct CDR3 sequences, with approximately 17% occurring only once. The sample was PBMCs from blood, taken around 5 days after vaccination. The receptors stem from a man aged 45 to 65 who received an inactivated influenza vaccine. Both conserved end residues are part of each CDR3. Fields, in order: J gene, D gene, clone size, V gene, CDR3 protein, CDR3 DNA. A D gene is named only where the DNA matches it firmly. Rows may omit the clone size; those that give it use once, few, many or a size class.

J gene: TRBJ2-2
D gene: TRBD2
clone size: -
V gene: TRBV7-9
CDR3 protein: CASRSSGLVGTGELFF
CDR3 DNA: TGTGCCAGCAGGTCTAGCGGACTAGTAGGCACCGGGGAGCTGTTTTTT

J gene: TRBJ2-2
D gene: -
clone size: -
V gene: TRBV20-1
CDR3 protein: CSASVGTPNTGELFF
CDR3 DNA: TGCAGTGCTAGTGTCGGGACACCGAACACCGGGGAGCTGTTTTTT

J gene: TRBJ2-7
D gene: TRBD2
clone size: -
V gene: TRBV7-2
CDR3 protein: CASSLGGGITEDEQYF
CDR3 DNA: TGTGCCAGCAGTCTCGGCGGGGGGATAACCGAGGACGAGCAGTACTTC

J gene: TRBJ2-7
D gene: TRBD2
clone size: few
V gene: TRBV20-1
CDR3 protein: CSAKREAYEQYF
CDR3 DNA: TGCAGTGCTAAGCGGGAGGCCTACGAGCAGTACTTC

J gene: TRBJ2-7
D gene: -
clone size: -
V gene: TRBV11-3
CDR3 protein: CASSRDTSSYEQYF
CDR3 DNA: TGTGCCAGCAGCCGGGACACTAGCTCCTACGAGCAGTACTTC

J gene: TRBJ2-2
D gene: -
clone size: many
V gene: TRBV11-3
CDR3 protein: CASSPTDQPNTGELFF
CDR3 DNA: TGTGCCAGCAGCCCTACGGACCAACCTAACACCGGGGAGCTGTTTTTT

J gene: TRBJ2-6
D gene: -
clone size: -
V gene: TRBV11-2
CDR3 protein: CASIYGHVLTF
CDR3 DNA: TGTGCCAGCATATATGGCCACGTCCTGACTTTC

J gene: TRBJ2-5
D gene: TRBD1
clone size: few
V gene: TRBV24-1
CDR3 protein: CATSDPGTGGVYQETQYF
CDR3 DNA: TGTGCCACCAGTGACCCCGGGACAGGGGGAGTTTACCAAGAGACCCAGTACTTC

J gene: TRBJ2-7
D gene: -
clone size: -
V gene: TRBV15
CDR3 protein: CATSRDLSEQYF
CDR3 DNA: TGTGCCACCAGCAGAGATTTAAGCGAGCAGTACTTC

J gene: TRBJ2-5
D gene: TRBD1
clone size: -
V gene: TRBV19
CDR3 protein: CASSIEGTGAETQYF
CDR3 DNA: TGTGCCAGTAGTATAGAGGGGACAGGGGCGGAGACCCAGTACTTC

J gene: TRBJ1-6
D gene: -
clone size: -
V gene: TRBV20-1
CDR3 protein: CSARGRVDLPLHF
CDR3 DNA: TGCAGTGCCCGGGGCAGGGTTGATTTACCCCTCCACTTT

J gene: TRBJ1-1
D gene: -
clone size: -
V gene: TRBV6-2/TRBV6-3
CDR3 protein: CASSYGGGLAEAFF
CDR3 DNA: TGTGCCAGCAGTTACGGGGGGGGATTGGCTGAAGCTTTCTTT